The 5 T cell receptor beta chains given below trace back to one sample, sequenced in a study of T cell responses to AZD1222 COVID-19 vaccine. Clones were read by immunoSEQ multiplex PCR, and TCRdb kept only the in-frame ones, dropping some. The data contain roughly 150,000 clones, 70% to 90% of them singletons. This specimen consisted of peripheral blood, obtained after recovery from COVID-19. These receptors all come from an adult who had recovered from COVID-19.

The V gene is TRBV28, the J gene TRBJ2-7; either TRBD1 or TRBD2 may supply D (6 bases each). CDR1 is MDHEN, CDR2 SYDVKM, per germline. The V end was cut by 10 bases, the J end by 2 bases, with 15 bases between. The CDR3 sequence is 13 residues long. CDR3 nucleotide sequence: TGTGCCACCCGAGGGGGGACTCCCTACGAGCAGTACTTC. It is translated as CATRGGTPYEQYF.

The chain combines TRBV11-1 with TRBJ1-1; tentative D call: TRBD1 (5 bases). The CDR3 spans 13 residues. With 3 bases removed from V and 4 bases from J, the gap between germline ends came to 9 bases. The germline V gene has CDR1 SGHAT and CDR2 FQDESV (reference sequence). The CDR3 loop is CASSLAGPTEAFF. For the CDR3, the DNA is TGTGCCAGCAGCTTGGCAGGGCCCACTGAAGCTTTCTTT. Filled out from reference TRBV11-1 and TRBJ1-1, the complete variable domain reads EAEVAQSPRYKITEKSQAVAFWCDPISGHATLYWYRQILGQGPELLVQFQDESVVDDSQLPKDRFSAERLKGVDSTLKIQPAELGDSAMYLCASSLAGPTEAFFGQGTRLTVV.

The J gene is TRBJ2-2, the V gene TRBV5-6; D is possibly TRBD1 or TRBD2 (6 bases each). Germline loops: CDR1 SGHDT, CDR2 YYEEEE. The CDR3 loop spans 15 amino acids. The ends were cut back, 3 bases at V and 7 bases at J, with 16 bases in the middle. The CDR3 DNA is TGTGCCAGCAGCTGGGGGCGGGGAGGAGACGGGGAGCTGTTTTTT. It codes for CASSWGRGGDGELFF.

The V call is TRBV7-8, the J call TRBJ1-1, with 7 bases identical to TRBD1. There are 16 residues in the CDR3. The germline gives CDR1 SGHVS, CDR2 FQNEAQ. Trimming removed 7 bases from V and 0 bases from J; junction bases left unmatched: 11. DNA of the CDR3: TGTGCCAGCACTTTTGCCCAGGGGGAGTTGAACACTGAAGCTTTCTTT. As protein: CASTFAQGELNTEAFF. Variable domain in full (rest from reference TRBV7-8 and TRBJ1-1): GAGVSQSPRYKVAKRGQDVALRCDPISGHVSLFWYQQALGQGPEFLTYFQNEAQLDKSGLPSDRFFAERPEGSVSTLKIQRTQQEDSAVYLCASTFAQGELNTEAFFGQGTRLTVV.

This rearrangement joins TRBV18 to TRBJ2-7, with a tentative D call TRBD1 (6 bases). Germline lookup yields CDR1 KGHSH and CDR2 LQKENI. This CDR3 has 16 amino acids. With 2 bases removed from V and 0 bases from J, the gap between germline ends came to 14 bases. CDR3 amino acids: CASSPYQDRRSYEQYF. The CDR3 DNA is TGTGCCAGCTCACCATACCAAGACAGGCGCTCCTACGAGCAGTACTTC. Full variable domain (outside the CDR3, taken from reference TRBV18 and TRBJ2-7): NAGVMQNPRHLVRRRGQEARLRCSPMKGHSHVYWYRQLPEEGLKFMVYLQKENIIDESGMPKERFSAEFPKEGPSILRIQQVVRGDSAAYFCASSPYQDRRSYEQYFGPGTRLTVT.